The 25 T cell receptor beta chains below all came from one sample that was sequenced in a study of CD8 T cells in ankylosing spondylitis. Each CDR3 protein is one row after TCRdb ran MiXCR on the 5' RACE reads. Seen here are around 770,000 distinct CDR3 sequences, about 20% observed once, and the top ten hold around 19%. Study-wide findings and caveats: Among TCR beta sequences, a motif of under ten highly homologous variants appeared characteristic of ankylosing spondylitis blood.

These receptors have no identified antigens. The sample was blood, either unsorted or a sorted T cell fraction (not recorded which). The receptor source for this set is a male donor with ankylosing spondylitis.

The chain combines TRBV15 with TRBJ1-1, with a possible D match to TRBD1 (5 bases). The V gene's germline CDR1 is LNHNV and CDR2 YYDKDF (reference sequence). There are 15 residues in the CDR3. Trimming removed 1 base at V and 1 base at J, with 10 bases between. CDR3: CATSRGWTPNTEAFF. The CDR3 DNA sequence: TGTGCCACCAGCAGAGGTTGGACACCGAACACTGAAGCTTTCTTT.

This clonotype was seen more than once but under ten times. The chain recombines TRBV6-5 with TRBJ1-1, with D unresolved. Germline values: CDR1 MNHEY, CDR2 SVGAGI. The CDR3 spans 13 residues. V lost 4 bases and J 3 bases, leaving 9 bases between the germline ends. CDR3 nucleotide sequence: TGTGCCAGCAGTTTCCAGACCTACACTGAAGCTTTCTTT. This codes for CASSFQTYTEAFF.

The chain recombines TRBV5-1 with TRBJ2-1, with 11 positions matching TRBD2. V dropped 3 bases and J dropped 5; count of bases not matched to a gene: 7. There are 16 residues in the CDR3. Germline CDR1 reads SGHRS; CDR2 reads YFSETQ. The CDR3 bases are TGCGCCAGCAGCTCTTCGACTAGCGGGATAAACAATGAGCAGTTCTTC. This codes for CASSSSTSGINNEQFF.

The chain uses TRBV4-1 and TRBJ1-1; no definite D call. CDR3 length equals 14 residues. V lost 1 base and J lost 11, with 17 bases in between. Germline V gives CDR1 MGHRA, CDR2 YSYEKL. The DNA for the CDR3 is TGCGCCAGCAGCCAAGTAGGACGGCCATTTGATGCTTTCTTT. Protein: CASSQVGRPFDAFF.

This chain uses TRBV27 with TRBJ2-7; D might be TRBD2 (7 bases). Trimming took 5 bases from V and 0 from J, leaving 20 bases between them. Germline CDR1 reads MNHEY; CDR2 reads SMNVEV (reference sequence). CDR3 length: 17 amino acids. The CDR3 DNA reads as TGTGCCAGCAGTACACCTAGGGGGGGGCCGAGCTCCTACGAGCAGTACTTC. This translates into CASSTPRGGPSSYEQYF.

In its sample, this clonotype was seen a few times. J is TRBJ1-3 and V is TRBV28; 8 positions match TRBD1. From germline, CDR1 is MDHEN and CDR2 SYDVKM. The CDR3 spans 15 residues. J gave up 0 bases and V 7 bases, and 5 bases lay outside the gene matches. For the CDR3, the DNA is TGTGCCAGCACCATGGACAGGGTCTCTGGAAACACCATATATTTT. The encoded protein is CASTMDRVSGNTIYF.

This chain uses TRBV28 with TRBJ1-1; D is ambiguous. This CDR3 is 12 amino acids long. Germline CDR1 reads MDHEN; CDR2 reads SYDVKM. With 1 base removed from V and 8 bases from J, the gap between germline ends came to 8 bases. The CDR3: CASSLLYTEAFF. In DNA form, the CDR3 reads TGTGCCAGCAGTTTATTATATACCGAAGCTTTCTTT.

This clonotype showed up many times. In DNA, the CDR3 is TGTGCCACCAGTGACCCTAACACCGGGGAGCTGTTTTTT. It translates to CATSDPNTGELFF. This chain links TRBV24-1 with TRBJ2-2; no clear D. This CDR3 has 13 residues. The V gene's germline CDR1 is KGHDR and CDR2 SFDVKD. V lost 4 bases, J lost 2 bases, and 4 bases lay in between.

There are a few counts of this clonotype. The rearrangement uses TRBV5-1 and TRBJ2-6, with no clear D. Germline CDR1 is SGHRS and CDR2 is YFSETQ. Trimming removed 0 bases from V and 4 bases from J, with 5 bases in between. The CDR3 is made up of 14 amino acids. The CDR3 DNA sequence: TGCGCCAGCAGCTTGGTTGGAGGGGCCAACGTCCTGACTTTC. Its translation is CASSLVGGANVLTF.

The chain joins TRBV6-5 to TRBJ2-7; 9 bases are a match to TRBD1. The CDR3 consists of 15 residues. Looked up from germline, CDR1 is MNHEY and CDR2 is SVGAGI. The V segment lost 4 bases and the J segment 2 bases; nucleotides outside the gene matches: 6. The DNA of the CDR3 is TGTGCCAGCAGTTCGGGGACAGGGATAACCTACGAGCAGTACTTC. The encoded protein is CASSSGTGITYEQYF.

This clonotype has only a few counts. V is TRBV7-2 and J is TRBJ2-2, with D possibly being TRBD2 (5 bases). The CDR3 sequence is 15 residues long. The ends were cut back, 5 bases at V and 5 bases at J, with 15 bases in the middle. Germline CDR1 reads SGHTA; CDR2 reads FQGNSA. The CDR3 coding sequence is TGTGCCAGCAGCCTGGACTCAAGAAGGACCGGGGAGCTGTTTTTT. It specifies CASSLDSRRTGELFF.

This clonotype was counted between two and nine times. CDR3: CASSTPGGDSYNEQFF. For the CDR3, the DNA is TGTGCCAGCAGTACCCCCGGGGGGGACTCCTACAATGAGCAGTTCTTC. This chain joins TRBV12-3 or TRBV12-4 and TRBJ2-1, with TRBD2 identical over 8 bases. The V and J ends lost 5 bases and 0 bases, in that order; junction bases with no gene match: 6. There are 16 residues in the CDR3.

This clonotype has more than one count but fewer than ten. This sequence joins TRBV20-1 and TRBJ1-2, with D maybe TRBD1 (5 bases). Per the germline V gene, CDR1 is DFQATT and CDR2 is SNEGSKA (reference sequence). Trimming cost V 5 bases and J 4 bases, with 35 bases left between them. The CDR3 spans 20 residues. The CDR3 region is CSALPRDRRTVKDVGYGYTF. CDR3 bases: TGCAGTGCTCTCCCTCGGGACCGTAGGACCGTGAAGGACGTCGGCTATGGCTACACCTTC.

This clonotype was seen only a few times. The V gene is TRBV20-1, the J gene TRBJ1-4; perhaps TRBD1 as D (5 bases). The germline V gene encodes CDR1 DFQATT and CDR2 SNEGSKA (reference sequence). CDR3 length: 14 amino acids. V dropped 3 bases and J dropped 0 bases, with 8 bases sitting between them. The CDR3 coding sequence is TGCAGTGCTAGTACGGGGGCAACTAATGAAAAACTGTTTTTT. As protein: CSASTGATNEKLFF.

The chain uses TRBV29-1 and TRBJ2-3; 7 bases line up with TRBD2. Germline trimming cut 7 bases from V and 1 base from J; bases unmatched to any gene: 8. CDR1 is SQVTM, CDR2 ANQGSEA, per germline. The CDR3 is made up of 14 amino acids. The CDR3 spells CSATKTSRTDTQYF. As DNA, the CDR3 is TGCAGCGCTACCAAGACTAGCCGCACAGATACGCAGTATTTT.

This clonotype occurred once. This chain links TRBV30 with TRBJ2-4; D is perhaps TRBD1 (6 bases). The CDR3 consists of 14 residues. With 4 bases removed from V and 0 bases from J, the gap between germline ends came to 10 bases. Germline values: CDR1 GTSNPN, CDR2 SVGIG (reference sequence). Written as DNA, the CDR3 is TGTGCCTGGACGGACAGTAAAGCCAAAAACATTCAGTACTTC. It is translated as CAWTDSKAKNIQYF. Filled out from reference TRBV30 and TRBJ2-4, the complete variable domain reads SQTIHQWPATLVQPVGSPLSLECTVEGTSNPNLYWYRQAAGRGLQLLFYSVGIGQISSEVPQNLSASRPQDRQFILSSKKLLLSDSGFYLCAWTDSKAKNIQYFGAGTRLSVL.

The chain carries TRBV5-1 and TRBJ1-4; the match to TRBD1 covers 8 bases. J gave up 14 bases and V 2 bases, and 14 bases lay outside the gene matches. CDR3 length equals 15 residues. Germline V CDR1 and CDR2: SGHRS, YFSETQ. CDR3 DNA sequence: TGCGCCAGCAGCTTATCCCCTGCCGGGACAGGCGACCTGTTTTTT. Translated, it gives CASSLSPAGTGDLFF.

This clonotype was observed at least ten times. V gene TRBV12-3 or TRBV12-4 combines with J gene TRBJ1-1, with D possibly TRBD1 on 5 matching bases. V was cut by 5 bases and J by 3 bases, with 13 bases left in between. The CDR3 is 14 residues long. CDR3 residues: CASSNDRRDTEAFF. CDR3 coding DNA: TGTGCCAGCAGTAATGACAGACGAGACACTGAAGCTTTCTTT.

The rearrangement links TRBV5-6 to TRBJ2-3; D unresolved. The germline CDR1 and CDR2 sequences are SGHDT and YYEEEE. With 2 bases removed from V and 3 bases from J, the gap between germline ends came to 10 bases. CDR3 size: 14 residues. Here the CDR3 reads CASSFGTATDTQYF. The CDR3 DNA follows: TGTGCCAGCAGCTTTGGTACAGCTACAGATACGCAGTATTTT.

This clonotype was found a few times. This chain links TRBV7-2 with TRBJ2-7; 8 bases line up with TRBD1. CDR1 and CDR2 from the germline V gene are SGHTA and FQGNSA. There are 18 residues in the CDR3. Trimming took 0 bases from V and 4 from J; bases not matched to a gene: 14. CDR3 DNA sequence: TGTGCCAGCAGCTTAGCCCCCCAAGGGGCAGGGGGCAGTTACGAGCAGTACTTC. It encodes CASSLAPQGAGGSYEQYF.

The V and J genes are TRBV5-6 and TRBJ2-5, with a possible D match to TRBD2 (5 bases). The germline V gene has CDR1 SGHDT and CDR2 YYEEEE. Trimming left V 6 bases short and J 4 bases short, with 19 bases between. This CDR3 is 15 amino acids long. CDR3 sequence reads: CASTSRGSYGETQYF. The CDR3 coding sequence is TGTGCCAGCACCTCACGGGGTAGCTACGGAGAGACCCAGTACTTC.

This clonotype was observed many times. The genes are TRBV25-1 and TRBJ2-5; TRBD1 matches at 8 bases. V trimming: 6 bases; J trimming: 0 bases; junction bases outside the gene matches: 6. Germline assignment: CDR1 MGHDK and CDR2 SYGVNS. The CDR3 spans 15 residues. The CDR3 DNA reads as TGTGCCAGCAGACCCTTGGACAGGGACCAAGAGACCCAGTACTTC. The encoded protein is CASRPLDRDQETQYF.

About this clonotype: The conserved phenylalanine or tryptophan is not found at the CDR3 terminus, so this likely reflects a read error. The CDR3 region is CSVDRDVEQYL. In nucleotides, the CDR3 is TGCAGCGTTGACAGGGACGTCGAGCAGTACTTG. The genes are TRBV29-1 and TRBJ2-7; D tentatively reads TRBD1 or TRBD2 (5 bases each). The CDR3 is 11 amino acids. V was shortened by 3 bases and J by 6 bases, with 9 bases between the two germline ends. The germline gives CDR1 SQVTM, CDR2 ANQGSEA.

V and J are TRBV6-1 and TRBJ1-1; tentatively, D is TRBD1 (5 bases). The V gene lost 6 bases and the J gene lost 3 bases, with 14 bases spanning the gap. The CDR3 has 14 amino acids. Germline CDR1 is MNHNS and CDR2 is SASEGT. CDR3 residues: CASSGLGGDTEAFF. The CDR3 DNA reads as TGTGCCAGCAGCGGCCTGGGAGGGGACACTGAAGCTTTCTTT.

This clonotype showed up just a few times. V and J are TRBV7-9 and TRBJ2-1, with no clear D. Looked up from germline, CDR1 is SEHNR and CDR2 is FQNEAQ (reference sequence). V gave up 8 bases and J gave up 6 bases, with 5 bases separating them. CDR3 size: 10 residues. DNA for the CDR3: TGTGCCAGCGAAACCAATGAGCAGTTCTTC. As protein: CASETNEQFF.